What follows describes a single T cell receptor beta chain. The PCR employed 60 Vbeta primers together with 13 Jbeta primers. Sequencing used immunoSEQ multiplex PCR; TCRdb keeps in-frame clones, though not all of them. The sample lists tens of thousands of clones, about 65% seen once, with 20% to 25% in the top ten. Trimming took off 7 bases at V and 4 bases at J, with 14 bases between the two ends. The CDR3 has 14 amino acids. Germline CDR1 SNHLY, CDR2 FYNNEI. The record originates from a study of cytomegalovirus exposure and HLA in healthy donors. The TCR sequence derives from a man aged 50 to 59 in good health and CMV-seropositive. The chain recombines TRBV2 with TRBJ1-5; D is unresolved. Material for sequencing was PBMCs. The CDR3 sequence is CASKAGQINQPQHF. Here the CDR3 DNA reads TGTGCCAGCAAGGCAGGTCAGATTAATCAGCCCCAGCATTTT.